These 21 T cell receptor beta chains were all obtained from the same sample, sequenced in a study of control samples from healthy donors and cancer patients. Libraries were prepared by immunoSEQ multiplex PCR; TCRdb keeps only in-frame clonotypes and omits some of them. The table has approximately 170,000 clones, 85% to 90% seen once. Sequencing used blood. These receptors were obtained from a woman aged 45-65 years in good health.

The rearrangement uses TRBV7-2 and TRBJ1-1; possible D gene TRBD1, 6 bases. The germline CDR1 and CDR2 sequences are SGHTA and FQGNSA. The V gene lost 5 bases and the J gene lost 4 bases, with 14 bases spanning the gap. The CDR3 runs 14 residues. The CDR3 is CASSEQGFATEAFF. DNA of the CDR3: TGTGCCAGCAGCGAGCAGGGGTTTGCCACTGAAGCTTTCTTT.

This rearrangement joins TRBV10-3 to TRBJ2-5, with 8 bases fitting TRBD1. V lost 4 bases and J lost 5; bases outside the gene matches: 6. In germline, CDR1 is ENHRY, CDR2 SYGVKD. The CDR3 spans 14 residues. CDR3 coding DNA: TGTGCCATCAGTGGGGGACAGGTTCACGAGACCCAGTACTTC. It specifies CAISGGQVHETQYF.

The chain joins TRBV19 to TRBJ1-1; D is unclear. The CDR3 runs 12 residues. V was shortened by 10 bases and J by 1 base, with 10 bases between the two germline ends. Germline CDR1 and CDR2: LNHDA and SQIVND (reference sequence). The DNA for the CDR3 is TGTGCCACCCGGGGTGGGAACACTGAAGCTTTCTTT. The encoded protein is CATRGGNTEAFF.

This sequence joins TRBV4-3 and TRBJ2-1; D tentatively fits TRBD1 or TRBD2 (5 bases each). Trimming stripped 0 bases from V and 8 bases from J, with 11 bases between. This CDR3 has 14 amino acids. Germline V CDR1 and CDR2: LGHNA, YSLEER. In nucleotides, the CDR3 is TGCGCCAGCAGCCAAGATTGGGGGTCCGATGAGCAGTTCTTC. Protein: CASSQDWGSDEQFF.

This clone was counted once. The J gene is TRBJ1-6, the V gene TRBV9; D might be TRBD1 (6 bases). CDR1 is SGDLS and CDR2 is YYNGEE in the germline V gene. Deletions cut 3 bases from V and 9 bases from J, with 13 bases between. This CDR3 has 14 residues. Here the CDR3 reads CASSAGGASSPLHF. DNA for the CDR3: TGTGCCAGCAGCGCGGGGGGGGCGAGTTCACCCCTCCACTTT. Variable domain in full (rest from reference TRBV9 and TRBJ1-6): DSGVTQTPKHLITATGQRVTLRCSPRSGDLSVYWYQQSLDQGLQFLIQYYNGEERAKGNILERFSAQQFPDLHSELNLSSLELGDSALYFCASSAGGASSPLHFGNGTRLTVT.

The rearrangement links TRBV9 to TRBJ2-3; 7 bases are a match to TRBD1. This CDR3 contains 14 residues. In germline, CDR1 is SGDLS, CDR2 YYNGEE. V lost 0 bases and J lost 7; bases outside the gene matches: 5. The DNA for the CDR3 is TGTGCCAGCAGCGTAGGACAGGGTCCTAATACGCAGTATTTT. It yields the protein CASSVGQGPNTQYF.

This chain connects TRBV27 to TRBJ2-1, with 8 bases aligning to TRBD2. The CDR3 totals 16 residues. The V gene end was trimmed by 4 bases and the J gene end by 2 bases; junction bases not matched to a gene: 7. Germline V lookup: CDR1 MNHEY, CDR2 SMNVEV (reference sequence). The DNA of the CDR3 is TGTGCCAGCAGTTCACCAGGACTAGCTCCCTACAATGAGCAGTTCTTC. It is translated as CASSSPGLAPYNEQFF.

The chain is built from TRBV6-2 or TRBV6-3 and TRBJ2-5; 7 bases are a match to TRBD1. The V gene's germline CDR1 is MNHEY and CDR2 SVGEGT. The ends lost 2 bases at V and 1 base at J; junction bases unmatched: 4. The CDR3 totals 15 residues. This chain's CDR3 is CASSYDRVSQETQYF. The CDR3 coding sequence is TGTGCCAGCAGTTACGACAGGGTATCCCAAGAGACCCAGTACTTC.

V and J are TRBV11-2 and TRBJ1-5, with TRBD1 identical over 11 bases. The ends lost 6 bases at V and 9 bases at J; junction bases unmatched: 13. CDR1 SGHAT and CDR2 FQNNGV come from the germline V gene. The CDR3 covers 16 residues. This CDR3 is CASSLGDRGALGPQHF. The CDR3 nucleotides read TGTGCCAGCAGTCTTGGGGACAGGGGGGCCTTAGGGCCCCAGCATTTT. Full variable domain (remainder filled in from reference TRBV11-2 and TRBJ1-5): EAGVAQSPRYKIIEKRQSVAFWCNPISGHATLYWYQQILGQGPKLLIQFQNNGVVDDSQLPKDRFSAERLKGVDSTLKIQPAKLEDSAVYLCASSLGDRGALGPQHFGDGTRLSIL.

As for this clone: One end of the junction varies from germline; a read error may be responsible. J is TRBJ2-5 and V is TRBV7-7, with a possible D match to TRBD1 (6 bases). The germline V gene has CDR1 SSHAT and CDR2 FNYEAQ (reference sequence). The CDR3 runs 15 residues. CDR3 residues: CASSPYQGSGETQYF. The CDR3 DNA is TGTGCTAGCAGCCCATACCAGGGGTCAGGGGAGACCCAGTACTTC.

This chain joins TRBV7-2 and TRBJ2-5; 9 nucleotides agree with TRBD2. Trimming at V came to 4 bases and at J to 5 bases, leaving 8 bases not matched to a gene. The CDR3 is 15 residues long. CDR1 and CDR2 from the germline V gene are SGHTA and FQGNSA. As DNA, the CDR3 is TGTGCCAGCAGCTCAAGTAGCGGGAGACGGGAGACCCAGTACTTC. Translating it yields CASSSSSGRRETQYF. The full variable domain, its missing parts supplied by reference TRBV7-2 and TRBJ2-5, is GAGVSQSPSNKVTEKGKDVELRCDPISGHTALYWYRQSLGQGLEFLIYFQGNSAPDKSGLPSDRFSAERTGGSVSTLTIQRTQQEDSAVYLCASSSSSGRRETQYFGPGTRLLVL.

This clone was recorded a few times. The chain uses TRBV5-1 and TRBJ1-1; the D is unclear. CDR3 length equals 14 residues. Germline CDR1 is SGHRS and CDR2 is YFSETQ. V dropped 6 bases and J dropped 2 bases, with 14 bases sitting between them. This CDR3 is CASKSSGVNTEAFF. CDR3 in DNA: TGCGCCAGCAAGAGTTCGGGCGTCAACACTGAAGCTTTCTTT.

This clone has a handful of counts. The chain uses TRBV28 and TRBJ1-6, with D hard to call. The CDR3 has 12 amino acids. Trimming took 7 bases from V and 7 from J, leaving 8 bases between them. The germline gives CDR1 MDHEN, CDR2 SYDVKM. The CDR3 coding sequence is TGTGCCAGCATAACGGTGAATTCACCCCTCCACTTT. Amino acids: CASITVNSPLHF. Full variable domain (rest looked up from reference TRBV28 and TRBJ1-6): DVKVTQSSRYLVKRTGEKVFLECVQDMDHENMFWYRQDPGLGLRLIYFSYDVKMKEKGDIPEGYSVSREKKERFSLILESASTNQTSMYLCASITVNSPLHFGNGTRLTVT.

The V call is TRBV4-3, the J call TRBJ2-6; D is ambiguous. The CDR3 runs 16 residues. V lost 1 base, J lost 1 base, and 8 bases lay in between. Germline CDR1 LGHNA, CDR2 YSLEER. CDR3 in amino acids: CASSQGFISGANVLTF. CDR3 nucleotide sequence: TGCGCCAGCAGCCAAGGGTTTATTTCTGGGGCCAACGTCCTGACTTTC.

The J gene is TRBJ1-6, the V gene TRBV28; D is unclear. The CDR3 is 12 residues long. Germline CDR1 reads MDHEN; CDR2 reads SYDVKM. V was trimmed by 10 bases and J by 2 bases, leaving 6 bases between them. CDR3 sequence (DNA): TGTGCCACCAACGCCTATAATTCACCCCTCCACTTT. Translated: CATNAYNSPLHF.

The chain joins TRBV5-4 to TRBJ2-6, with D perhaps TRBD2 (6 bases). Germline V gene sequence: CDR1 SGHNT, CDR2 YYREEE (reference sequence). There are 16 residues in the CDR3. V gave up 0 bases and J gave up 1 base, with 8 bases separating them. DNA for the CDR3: TGTGCCAGCAGCTTGGGCGGGGAGTCTGGGGCCAACGTCCTGACTTTC. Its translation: CASSLGGESGANVLTF.

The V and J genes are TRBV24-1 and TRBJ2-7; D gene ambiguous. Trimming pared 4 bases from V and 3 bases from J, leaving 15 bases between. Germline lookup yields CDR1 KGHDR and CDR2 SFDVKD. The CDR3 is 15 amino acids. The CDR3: CATSDRRAADYEQYF. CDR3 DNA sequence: TGTGCCACCAGTGACCGCCGGGCAGCCGACTACGAGCAGTACTTC.

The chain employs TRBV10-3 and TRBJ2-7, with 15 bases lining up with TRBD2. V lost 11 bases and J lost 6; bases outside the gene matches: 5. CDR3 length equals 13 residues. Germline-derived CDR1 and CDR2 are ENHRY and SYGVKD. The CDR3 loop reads CAVGLAGGFEQYF. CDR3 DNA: TGTGCCGTGGGACTAGCGGGAGGCTTCGAGCAGTACTTC.

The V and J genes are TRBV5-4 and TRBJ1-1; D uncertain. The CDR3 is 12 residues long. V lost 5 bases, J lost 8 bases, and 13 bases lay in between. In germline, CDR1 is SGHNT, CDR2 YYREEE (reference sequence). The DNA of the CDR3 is TGTGCCAGCAGTCCATCCCTGACGGAAGCTTTCTTT. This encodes CASSPSLTEAFF. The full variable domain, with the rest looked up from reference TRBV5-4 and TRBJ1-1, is ETGVTQSPTHLIKTRGQQVTLRCSSQSGHNTVSWYQQALGQGPQFIFQYYREEENGRGNFPPRFSGLQFPNYSSELNVNALELDDSALYLCASSPSLTEAFFGQGTRLTVV.

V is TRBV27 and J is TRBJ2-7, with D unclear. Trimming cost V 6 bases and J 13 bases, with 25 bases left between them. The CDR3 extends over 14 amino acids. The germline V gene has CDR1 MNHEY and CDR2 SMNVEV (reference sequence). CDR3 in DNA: TGTGCCAGCAGCCCCCTCCCTCGCTCGGGCAACCGATACTTC. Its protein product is CASSPLPRSGNRYF.

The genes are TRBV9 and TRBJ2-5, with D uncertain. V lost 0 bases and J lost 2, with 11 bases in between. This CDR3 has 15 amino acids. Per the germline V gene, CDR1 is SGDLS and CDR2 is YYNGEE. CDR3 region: CASSVAGLGQETQYF. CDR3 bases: TGTGCCAGCAGCGTAGCGGGCTTAGGACAAGAGACCCAGTACTTC.